This T cell receptor (beta chain) was identified in a study of blood T cells in healthy people across ages. Aged about 6 to 100, donors were systemically healthy Caucasians from Russia. This clonotype appeared a single time. Its ends do not fully match the called genes, so a read error is possible. Primed by a sample-barcoded 5' primer and a J-beta primer mix, a second PCR proceeded for roughly 6 to 12 cycles. Each CDR3 protein gets one entry after TCRdb re-called the 5' RACE reads with MiXCR. The table lists about 380,000 distinct CDR3 sequences, 45% to 60% of them singletons. Germline-derived CDR1 and CDR2 are SGHTA and FQGNSA. This CDR3 comprises 12 residues.

The chain is built from TRBV7-2 and TRBJ2-4, with TRBD2 matching over 7 bases. The clonotype comes from a man between 60 and 75 years old in good health. Sequenced material: blood. CDR3 amino acids: CANSRRGDIQYF. CDR3 nucleotides: TGTGCCAACAGCCGACGGGGGGACATTCAGTACTTC. Full variable domain (remainder filled in from reference TRBV7-2 and TRBJ2-4): GAGVSQSPSNKVTEKGKDVELRCDPISGHTALYWYRQSLGQGLEFLIYFQGNSAPDKSGLPSDRFSAERTGGSVSTLTIQRTQQEDSAVYLCANSRRGDIQYFGAGTRLSVL.